This T cell receptor (beta chain) originates from a study of T cell responses to AZD1222 COVID-19 vaccine. Notes on the study in general: Spike-specific TCR depth and breadth grew after two AZD1222 doses. Nearly half of spike-specific TCRs reportedly target variant regions that are unmutated in the B.1.351 and B.1.1.7 variants.

The CDR3 length is 13 residues. V lost 9 bases and J lost 3, with 14 bases in between. Germline V gene sequence: CDR1 SGHTA, CDR2 FQGNSA. Remarks on this clone: No antigen is known for it.

Pooled in the analysis were second doses at about 4 or about 12 weeks. Profiled with immunoSEQ multiplex PCR; TCRdb holds only in-frame clones, not every one. Altogether 150,000 to 250,000 clones are present, roughly nine tenths being singletons, with the ten largest covering 3% to 4%. This chain joins TRBV7-2 and TRBJ2-5; D unresolved. The sample consisted of peripheral blood, taken 28 days after the second AZD1222 dose. The TCR originated in an adult who received the AZD1222 COVID-19 vaccine. The CDR3 DNA follows: TGTGCCAGTCGCCTCGGGCCGGAAGAGACCCAGTACTTC. It yields the protein CASRLGPEETQYF.